Each of the 2 T cell receptor beta chains below was sequenced from the same sample in a study of regulatory T cells in long-lasting Graves disease. The authors built TCR beta libraries using iRepertoire HTBI primers and Arm-PCR of CDR3 regions. In TCRdb, the multiplex PCR reads were re-called with MiXCR into one record per CDR3 protein. Of a few hundred thousand distinct CDR3 sequences detected, over 20% appear once; the ten largest clones hold roughly an eighth. Described time point: persistent/refractory GD, antithyroid drugs over 5 years with positive TRAb. Extracted RNA from PBMCs served as the source of the TCR library. Material: peripheral blood mononuclear cells (PBMCs), obtained when the disease was refractory, from a patient treated with antithyroid drugs. Receptors originate from a female donor with Graves disease.

Ten or more counts support this clonotype. The rearrangement uses TRBV10-3 and TRBJ2-7; D is perhaps TRBD1 (6 bases). The CDR3 totals 13 residues. Trimming left V 8 bases short and J 1 base short, with 12 bases between. Germline CDR1 ENHRY, CDR2 SYGVKD. DNA for the CDR3: TGTGCCATCGCAGGGGATGCTTCCTACGAGCAGTACTTC. Its translation is CAIAGDASYEQYF.

At least ten counts were recorded for this clonotype. The genes are TRBV28 and TRBJ1-2; the D gene is possibly TRBD1 (6 bases). Germline CDR1 and CDR2: MDHEN and SYDVKM. The CDR3 spans 14 residues. Trimming removed 4 bases from V and 7 bases from J, with 16 bases in between. The CDR3 nucleotides read TGTGCCAGCAGTTCCCCGACAGGCAAGATTGGCTACACCTTC. Protein sequence: CASSSPTGKIGYTF.